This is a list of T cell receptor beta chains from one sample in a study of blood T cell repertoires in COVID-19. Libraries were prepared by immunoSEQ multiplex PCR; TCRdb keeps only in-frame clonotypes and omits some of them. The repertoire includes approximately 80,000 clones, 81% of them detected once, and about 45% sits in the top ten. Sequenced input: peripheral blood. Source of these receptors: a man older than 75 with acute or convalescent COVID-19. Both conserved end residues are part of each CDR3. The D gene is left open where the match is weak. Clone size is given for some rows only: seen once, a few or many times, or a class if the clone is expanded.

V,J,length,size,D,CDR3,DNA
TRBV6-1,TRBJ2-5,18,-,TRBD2,CASSGLGLAPTKGETQYF,TGTGCCAGCAGTGGGTTGGGACTAGCTCCAACAAAAGGGGAGACCCAGTACTTC
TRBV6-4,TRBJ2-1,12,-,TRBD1,CASSPTGVEQFF,TGTGCCAGCAGCCCGACAGGGGTTGAGCAGTTCTTC
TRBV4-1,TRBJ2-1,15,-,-,CASSYGLASYNEQFF,TGCGCCAGCAGCTACGGACTGGCCTCCTACAATGAGCAGTTCTTC
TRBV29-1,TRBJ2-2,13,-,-,CIPEEQAPGELFF,TGCATTCCTGAGGAACAGGCCCCCGGGGAGCTGTTTTTT
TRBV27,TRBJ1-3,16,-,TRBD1,CASSLSLQGAGNTIYF,TGTGCCAGCAGTTTATCATTACAGGGGGCTGGAAACACCATATATTTT
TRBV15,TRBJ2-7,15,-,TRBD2,CATSRIAGAFHEQYF,TGTGCCACCAGCCGGATAGCGGGAGCATTCCACGAGCAGTACTTC
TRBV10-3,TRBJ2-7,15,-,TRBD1,CAISETGGTGHEQYF,TGTGCCATCAGTGAAACAGGGGGCACGGGTCACGAGCAGTACTTC
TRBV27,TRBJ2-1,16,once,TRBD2,CASIKLAGGPYNEQFF,TGTGCCAGCATTAAACTAGCGGGAGGGCCGTACAATGAGCAGTTCTTC
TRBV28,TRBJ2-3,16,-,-,CASSSPTGLHTDTQYF,TGTGCCAGCAGTTCACCGACGGGACTCCACACAGATACGCAGTATTTT
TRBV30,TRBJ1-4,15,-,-,CAWDQDGTTNEKLFF,TGTGCCTGGGACCAAGACGGGACAACTAATGAAAAACTGTTTTTT
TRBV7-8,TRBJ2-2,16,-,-,CASSLIGGGYTGELFF,TGTGCCAGCAGCTTAATCGGCGGAGGATATACCGGGGAGCTGTTTTTT
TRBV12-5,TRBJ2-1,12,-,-,CASGLDERRQFF,TGTGCTAGTGGTTTGGATGAGAGGAGGCAGTTCTTC
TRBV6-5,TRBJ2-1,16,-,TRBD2,CASSYFGGSGSGEQFF,TGTGCCAGCAGTTACTTCGGGGGTAGCGGGAGTGGTGAGCAGTTCTTC
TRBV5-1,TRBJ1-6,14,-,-,CASRIRQDNSPLHF,TGCGCCAGCAGGATCCGACAGGATAATTCACCCCTCCACTTT
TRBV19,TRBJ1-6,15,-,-,CASSIAQGGNSPLHF,TGTGCCAGTAGTATAGCCCAGGGAGGAAATTCACCCCTCCACTTT